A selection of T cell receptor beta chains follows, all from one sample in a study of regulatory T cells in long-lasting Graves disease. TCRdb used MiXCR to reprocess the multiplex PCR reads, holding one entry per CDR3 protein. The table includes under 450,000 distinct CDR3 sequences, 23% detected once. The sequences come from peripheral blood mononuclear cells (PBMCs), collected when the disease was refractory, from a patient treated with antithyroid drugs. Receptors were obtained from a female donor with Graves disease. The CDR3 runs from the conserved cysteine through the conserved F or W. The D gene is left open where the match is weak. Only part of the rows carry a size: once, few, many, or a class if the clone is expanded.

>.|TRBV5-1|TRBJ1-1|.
TGCGCCAGCAGCTTGATACAGGGCAACACTGAAGCTTTCTTT
CASSLIQGNTEAFF
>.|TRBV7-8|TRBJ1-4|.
TGTGCCAGCAGACCCAACAGAGGGGGAAATGAAAAACTGTTTTTT
CASRPNRGGNEKLFF
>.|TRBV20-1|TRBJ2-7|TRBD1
TGCAGTGCTAGAGATCCGGGGGCAGGGGGCGCTTACGAGCAGTACTTC
CSARDPGAGGAYEQYF
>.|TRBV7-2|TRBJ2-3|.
TGTGCCAGCAGCTCTTCCCCAGATACGCAGTATTTT
CASSSSPDTQYF
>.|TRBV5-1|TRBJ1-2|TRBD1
TGCGCCAGCAGCGAGACAGGGTCGGGCTACACCTTC
CASSETGSGYTF
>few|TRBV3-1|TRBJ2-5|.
TGTGCCGGCAGCCAGACAGAACAGACCCAGTACTTC
CAGSQTEQTQYF
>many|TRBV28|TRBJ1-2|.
TGTGCCAGCAGCCAGGCTAACTATGGCTACACCTTC
CASSQANYGYTF
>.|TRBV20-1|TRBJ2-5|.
TGCAGTGCCCCGGGGAGGCACGAGACCCAGTACTTC
CSAPGRHETQYF
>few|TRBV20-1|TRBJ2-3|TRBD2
TGCAGTGCCAAACTAGCGGGAGGGCCTGATACGCAGTATTTT
CSAKLAGGPDTQYF
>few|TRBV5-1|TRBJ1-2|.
TGCGCCAGCAGCTTGGGTCCGGGACTTCCCCCGGATGGCTACACCTTC
CASSLGPGLPPDGYTF
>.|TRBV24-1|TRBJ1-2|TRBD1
TGTGCCACCAGTGAGCCAGGGGGGGGACAGGGCCGGGATGGCTACACCTTC
CATSEPGGGQGRDGYTF
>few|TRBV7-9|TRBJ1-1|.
TGTGCCAGCAGCCAACCAGAAGGGGGCACTGAAGCTTTCTTT
CASSQPEGGTEAFF
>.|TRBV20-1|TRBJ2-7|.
TGCAGTGCTATCGACCCCGGGACTTCTGCCTACGAGCAGTACTTC
CSAIDPGTSAYEQYF
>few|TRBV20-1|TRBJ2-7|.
TGCAGTGCTAGAGATCTTAGACAGTCCTACGAGCAGTACTTC
CSARDLRQSYEQYF
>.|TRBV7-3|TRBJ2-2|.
TGTGCCAGCAGCTTATTTGGACTGGGACGTGGCGGGGAGCTGTTTTTT
CASSLFGLGRGGELFF
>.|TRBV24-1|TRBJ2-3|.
TGTGCCACCAGTGAGGGAGCAAGAAGACTAGGTACGCAGTATTTT
CATSEGARRLGTQYF
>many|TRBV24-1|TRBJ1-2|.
TGTGCCACCAGTGATTTTCCCGACAGCTATGGCTACACCTTC
CATSDFPDSYGYTF
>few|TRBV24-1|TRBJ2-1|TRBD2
TGTGCCACCAGCCCTAGCGGGAGTTTGAGGGGGGAGCAGTTCTTC
CATSPSGSLRGEQFF
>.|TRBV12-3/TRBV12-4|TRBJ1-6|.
TGTGCCAGCACCCTCGGCTCAGAGGAACCCCTCCACTTT
CASTLGSEEPLHF
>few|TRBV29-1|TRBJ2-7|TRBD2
TGCAGCGTTTTCCTAGCGGGAGTTCATGGTCATTACGAGCAGTACTTC
CSVFLAGVHGHYEQYF
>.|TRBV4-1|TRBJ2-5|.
TGCGCCAGCAGCTGGGGACGGAGGGGACTAGAGACCCAGTACTTC
CASSWGRRGLETQYF
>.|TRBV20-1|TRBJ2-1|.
TGCAGTGCTGGGCTTCAGTTAGCAGCCTTCTACAATGAGCAGTTCTTC
CSAGLQLAAFYNEQFF
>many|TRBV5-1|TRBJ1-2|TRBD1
TGTGCCAGCAGCCTGGGACAGGGAAATGGCTACACCTTC
CASSLGQGNGYTF
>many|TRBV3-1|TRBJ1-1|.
TGTGCCAGCAGCCTGAGTCACACTGAAGCTTTCTTT
CASSLSHTEAFF
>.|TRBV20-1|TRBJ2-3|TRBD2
TGCAGTCCTACGGGCGGGAGTACAGATACGCAGTATTTT
CSPTGGSTDTQYF
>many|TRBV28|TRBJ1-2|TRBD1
TGTGCCAGCAGACCGCCCGACAGGGGCTATGGCTACACCTTC
CASRPPDRGYGYTF
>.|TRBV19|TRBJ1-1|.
TGTGCCAGTAGGAAGACAGGAGATAACACTGAAGCTTTCTTT
CASRKTGDNTEAFF
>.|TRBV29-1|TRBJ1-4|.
TGCAGCGTCCGGCTAGGGGATGGAACTAATGAAAAACTGTTTTTT
CSVRLGDGTNEKLFF
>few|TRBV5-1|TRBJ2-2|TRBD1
TGCGCCAGCAGTCGTCTGACAGGGTCGAACACCGGGGAGCTGTTTTTT
CASSRLTGSNTGELFF